The clone carrying this T cell receptor (beta chain) was observed once. The CDR3 ends on some other residue instead of the conserved phenylalanine or tryptophan, so this is likely a read error. The CDR3 loop spans 16 amino acids. Germline-derived CDR1 and CDR2 are MNHNY and SVGAGI (reference sequence). Trimming took 5 bases from V and 5 from J; bases not matched to a gene: 12. This sample was taken from a study of tumor-infiltrating lymphocytes in primary liver carcinoma. Germline DNA was extracted alongside blood RNA, which was obtained from unsorted whole blood. Starting from about 0.5 ug of total RNA, TCR beta cDNA was produced with a primer in the constant region. Library construction for TCR beta comprised three nested multiplex PCR rounds performed with slightly modified ARM-PCR. PCR rounds one and two used TRBV1-TRBV30 forward primers with a C-beta reverse primer for around 11 cycles each. MiXCR was run by TCRdb on the multiplex PCR reads, yielding one entry per CDR3 protein. The sample lists some 200,000 distinct CDR3 sequences; about 65% were seen once.

This receptor was taken from a woman aged 55-70 years with primary liver carcinoma and hepatitis B virus infection. What was sequenced was peripheral blood. The chain has TRBV6-6 and TRBJ1-2; 9 bases are shared with TRBD1. The CDR3 reads CASSDPAGTGRYGYTL. The CDR3 DNA reads TGTGCCAGCAGTGACCCGGCCGGGACAGGGAGGTATGGCTACACCTTA.